This T cell receptor beta chain is drawn from a study of T cells in Graves' hyperthyroidism and ophthalmopathy. Points from the study as a whole: Researchers found most expanded thyroid clonotypes above 0.001 in blood as well.

This clonotype was seen many times. Its antigen is still unknown. Ophthalmopathy patients all had a Clinical Activity Score of at least 3, a NOSPECS grade of at least 4 and disease under 3 months old. Amplified TCR beta CDR3 regions derived from RNA transcripts. HTBI primers were the set used in a first-round RT-PCR of the TCR CDR3. TCRdb independently ran MiXCR on the multiplex PCR reads; one entry per CDR3 protein. The sample consists of nearly 250,000 distinct CDR3 sequences, about a sixth of them appearing once. The sample consisted of blood. This clonotype was sampled from a woman younger than 30 with Graves' ophthalmopathy.

The CDR3 coding sequence is TGCAGTGCCCTTACAGGGGGGTTAGGAAATCAGCCCCAGCATTTT. Its protein is CSALTGGLGNQPQHF. The chain links TRBV20-1 to TRBJ1-5; 8 bases map to TRBD1. V dropped 6 bases and J dropped 4; count of bases not matched to a gene: 11. This CDR3 contains 15 residues. The V gene's germline CDR1 is DFQATT and CDR2 SNEGSKA (reference sequence).